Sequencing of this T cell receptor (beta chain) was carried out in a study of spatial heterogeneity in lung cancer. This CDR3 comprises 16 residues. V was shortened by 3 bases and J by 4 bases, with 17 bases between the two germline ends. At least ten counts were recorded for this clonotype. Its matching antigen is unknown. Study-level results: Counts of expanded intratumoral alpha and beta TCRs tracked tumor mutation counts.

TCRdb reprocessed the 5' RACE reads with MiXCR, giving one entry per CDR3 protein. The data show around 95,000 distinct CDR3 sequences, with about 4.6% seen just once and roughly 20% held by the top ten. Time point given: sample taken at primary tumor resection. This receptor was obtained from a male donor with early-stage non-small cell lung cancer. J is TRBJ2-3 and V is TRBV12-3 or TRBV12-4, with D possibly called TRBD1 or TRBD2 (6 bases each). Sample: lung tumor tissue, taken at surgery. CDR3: CASSLVPLRGADTQYF. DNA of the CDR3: TGTGCCAGCAGTTTGGTCCCTCTAAGGGGGGCAGATACGCAGTATTTT.